This TCR beta chain was observed in a study of blood T cell repertoires in COVID-19. Study overall: The analysed material was cDNA or gDNA that came from T cells, B-cell-depleted T cells, or PBMCs.

The V gene's germline CDR1 is LGHDT and CDR2 YNNKEL (reference sequence). Trimming cost V 5 bases and J 1 base, with 14 bases left between them. The CDR3 length is 15 residues. Per the authors' pipeline: Quantification of nucleated cells was approximated via reference gene primer amplification. Sequencing was performed with immunoSEQ multiplex PCR; in TCRdb, only in-frame clones are kept and a portion is missing. The D gene and trimming were derived from the DNA, and the V and J assignments and clone size from that table. The data hold almost 90,000 clones, with less than 95% observed a single time. This receptor was taken from a man aged 18 to 35 with COVID-19, enrolled during active disease. Sequencing used peripheral blood. The chain has TRBV3-1 (or the pseudogene TRBV3-2) and TRBJ1-1; D is unclear. The CDR3 DNA reads as TGTGCCAGCAGCTTACCGGGAGCTTCGAACACTGAAGCTTTCTTT. Translating gives CASSLPGASNTEAFF.